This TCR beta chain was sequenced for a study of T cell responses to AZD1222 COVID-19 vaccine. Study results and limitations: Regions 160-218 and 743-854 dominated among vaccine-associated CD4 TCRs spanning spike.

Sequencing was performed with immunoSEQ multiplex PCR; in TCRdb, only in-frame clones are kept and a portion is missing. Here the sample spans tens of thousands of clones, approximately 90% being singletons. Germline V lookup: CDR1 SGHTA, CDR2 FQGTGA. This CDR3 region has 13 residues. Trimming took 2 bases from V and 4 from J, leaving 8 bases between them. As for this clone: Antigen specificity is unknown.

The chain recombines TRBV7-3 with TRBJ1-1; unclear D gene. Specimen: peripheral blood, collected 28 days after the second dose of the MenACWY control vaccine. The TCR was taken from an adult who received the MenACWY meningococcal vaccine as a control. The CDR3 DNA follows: TGTGCCAGCAGCTTAGGGGAGGCCACTGAAGCTTTCTTT. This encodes CASSLGEATEAFF.